This T cell receptor beta chain derives from a study of early T cells in non-severe SARS-CoV-2 infection (dated by TCRdb to about 2021). At the level of the whole study: Because TCR sequencing relied on bulk RNA taken from unsorted whole blood, pairing of alpha and beta chains was not possible. Broad study findings and their caveats: VDJdb matching was skewed toward anti-spike CD8 responses and likely underestimated virus-specific expansions by missing private and CD4 specificities.

Set within a cohort of healthcare workers in London, UK, this nested case-control study involved weekly PCR testing of nasopharyngeal swabs along with blood sampling. Healthcare workers were recruited during the week of the UK lockdown, between 23 and 31 March 2020, and followed weekly for up to about 15 weeks. This clonotype was counted at least ten times. It has no known antigen specificity. No per-base quality is available; no much larger clone lies one base away. The germline ends are 9 bases apart after V is trimmed by 3 bases and J by 2 bases. The CDR3 sequence holds 14 residues, the cysteine and phenylalanine included. Only CDR3 DNA is held: 42 bases, read in frame from base 1. Receptor amplification or capture employed 5' RACE. The run used a NextSeq 500. Unique molecular identifiers were attached to individual cDNA molecules in the TCR library protocol so that sequencing error and PCR bias could be corrected. Both TCR alpha and beta chains were sequenced, and tight co-correlation was observed between alpha and beta sequence abundances in each sample. Under the source paper's analysis protocol: Decombinator V4 was used to annotate TCR sequences for V gene, J gene and CDR3. Expanded TCRs were defined as changing significantly between any two time points under a Poisson model with p below 0.0001. TCR abundances were normalised to the total number of TCRs sequenced per sample and were expressed as counts per million. TRAV1-2 paired with TRAJ12, TRAJ20 or TRAJ33 defined MAIT TCRs, while TRAV10 paired with TRAJ18 defined iNKT TCRs. VDJdb, accessed 1 November 2021, was searched for CMV, EBV and SARS-CoV-2 annotated TCRs, with TCRs annotated for multiple antigens excluded. TCRdb took the public reads, trimmed them with fastp at Q25, ran MiXCR for clone calling and kept in-frame beta chains. Each entry is one CDR3 protein sequence, shown with its most common DNA and genes. The V and J calls were determined by TCRdb, not by the authors. For this sample the table gives tens of thousands of distinct CDR3 sequences, of which roughly 4.2% were detected only once. The ten top clones hold approximately 3% of the sample.

This sequence uses TRBV12-3 or TRBV12-4 and TRBJ2-3, with a weak D call of TRBD1 (5 bases match). This sequence was found in an adult who was a healthcare worker with PCR-confirmed SARS-CoV-2 infection or an uninfected control (not recorded which). What was sequenced was whole blood. The sequenced DNA: TGTGCCAGCAGTTTTGTAGGGGACACAGATACGCAGTATTTT. This gives the protein CASSFVGDTDTQYF.